This section outlines one T cell receptor beta chain sequence together with its context. The germline V and J ends were trimmed by 2 bases and 4 bases, with 12 bases remaining between them. The CDR3 is made up of 14 amino acids. The germline CDR1 and CDR2 sequences are SGDLS and YYNGEE. The record originates from a study of cytotoxic CD8 clonotypes in ibrutinib-treated CLL. Produced via immunoSEQ multiplex PCR; TCRdb's table is partial and in-frame only. The data hold around 250,000 clones, with under 75% observed a single time. The clonotype was recovered from a human donor with chronic lymphocytic leukemia. The gene calls are TRBV9 and TRBJ1-1; TRBD1 might be the D (5 bases). This material consisted of PBMCs, taken after 24 months of ibrutinib treatment. This chain's CDR3 is CASSVGGGGTEAFF. CDR3 sequence (DNA): TGTGCCAGCAGCGTCGGGGGGGGTGGCACTGAAGCTTTCTTT. The full variable domain, its missing parts supplied by reference TRBV9 and TRBJ1-1, is DSGVTQTPKHLITATGQRVTLRCSPRSGDLSVYWYQQSLDQGLQFLIQYYNGEERAKGNILERFSAQQFPDLHSELNLSSLELGDSALYFCASSVGGGGTEAFFGQGTRLTVV.